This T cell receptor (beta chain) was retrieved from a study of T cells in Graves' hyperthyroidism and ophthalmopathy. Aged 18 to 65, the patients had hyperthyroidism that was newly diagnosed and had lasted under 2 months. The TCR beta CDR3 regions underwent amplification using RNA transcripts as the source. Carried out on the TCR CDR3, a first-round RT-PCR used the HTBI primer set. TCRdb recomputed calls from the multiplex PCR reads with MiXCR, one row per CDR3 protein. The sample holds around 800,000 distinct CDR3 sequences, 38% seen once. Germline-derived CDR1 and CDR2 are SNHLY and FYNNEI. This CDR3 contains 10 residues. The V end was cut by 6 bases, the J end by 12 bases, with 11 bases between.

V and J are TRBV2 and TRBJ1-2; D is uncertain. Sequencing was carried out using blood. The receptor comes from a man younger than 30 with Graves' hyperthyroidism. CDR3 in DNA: TGTGCCAGCAGCGGCTTAAGTAACACCTTC. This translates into CASSGLSNTF.